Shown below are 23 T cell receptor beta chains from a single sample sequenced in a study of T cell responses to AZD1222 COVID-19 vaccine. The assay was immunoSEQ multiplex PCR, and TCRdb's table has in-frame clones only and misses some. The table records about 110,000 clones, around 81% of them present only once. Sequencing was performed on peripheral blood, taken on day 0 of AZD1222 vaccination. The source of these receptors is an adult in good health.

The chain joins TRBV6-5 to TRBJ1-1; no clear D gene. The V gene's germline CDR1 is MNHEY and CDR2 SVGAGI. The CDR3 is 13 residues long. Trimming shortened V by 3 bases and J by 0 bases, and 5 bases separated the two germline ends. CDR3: CASSYAVNTEAFF. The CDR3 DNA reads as TGTGCCAGCAGTTATGCTGTGAACACTGAAGCTTTCTTT.

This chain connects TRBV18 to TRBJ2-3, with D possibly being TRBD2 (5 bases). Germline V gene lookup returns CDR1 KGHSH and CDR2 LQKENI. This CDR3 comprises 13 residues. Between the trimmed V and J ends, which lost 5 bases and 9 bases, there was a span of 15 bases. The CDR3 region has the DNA TGTGCCAGCTCAAAAACTAGGGAAGGGACGCAGTATTTT. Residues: CASSKTREGTQYF. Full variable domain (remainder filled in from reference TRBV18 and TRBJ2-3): NAGVMQNPRHLVRRRGQEARLRCSPMKGHSHVYWYRQLPEEGLKFMVYLQKENIIDESGMPKERFSAEFPKEGPSILRIQQVVRGDSAAYFCASSKTREGTQYFGPGTRLTVL.

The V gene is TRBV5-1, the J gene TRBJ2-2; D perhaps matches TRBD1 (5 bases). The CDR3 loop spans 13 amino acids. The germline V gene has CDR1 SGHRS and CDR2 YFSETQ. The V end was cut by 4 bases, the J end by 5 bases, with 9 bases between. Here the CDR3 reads CASSAGSTGELFF. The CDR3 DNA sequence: TGCGCCAGCAGCGCAGGGTCGACCGGGGAGCTGTTTTTT.

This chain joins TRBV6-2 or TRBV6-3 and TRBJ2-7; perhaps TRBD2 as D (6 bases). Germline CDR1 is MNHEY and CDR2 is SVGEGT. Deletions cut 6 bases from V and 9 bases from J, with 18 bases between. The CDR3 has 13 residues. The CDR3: CASSRGLLAGQYF. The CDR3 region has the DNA TGTGCCAGCAGCCGGGGACTTCTTGCCGGGCAGTACTTC.

Written as DNA, the CDR3 is TGTGCCAGCAGTTCGACCCGCTATAATTCACCCCTCCACTTT. Translated: CASSSTRYNSPLHF. The chain links TRBV27 to TRBJ1-6; D is unresolved. CDR1 and CDR2 from the germline V gene are MNHEY and SMNVEV (reference sequence). V was trimmed by 4 bases and J by 3 bases, leaving 7 bases between them. The CDR3 is made up of 14 amino acids.

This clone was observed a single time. The DNA of the CDR3 is TGTGCCAGCAGTATTCAACCTCAGGATGGCTACACCTTC. Protein sequence: CASSIQPQDGYTF. The gene calls are TRBV28 and TRBJ1-2; no firm D call. Trimming removed 5 bases from V and 6 bases from J, with 13 bases in between. The CDR3 extends over 13 amino acids. Germline V CDR1 and CDR2: MDHEN, SYDVKM.

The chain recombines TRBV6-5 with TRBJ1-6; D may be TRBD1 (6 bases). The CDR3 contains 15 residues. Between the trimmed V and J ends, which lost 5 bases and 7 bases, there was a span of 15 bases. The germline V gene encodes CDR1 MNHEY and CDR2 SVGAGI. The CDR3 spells CASSPGEVLNSPLHF. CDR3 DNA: TGTGCCAGCAGTCCAGGGGAGGTATTGAATTCACCCCTCCACTTT.

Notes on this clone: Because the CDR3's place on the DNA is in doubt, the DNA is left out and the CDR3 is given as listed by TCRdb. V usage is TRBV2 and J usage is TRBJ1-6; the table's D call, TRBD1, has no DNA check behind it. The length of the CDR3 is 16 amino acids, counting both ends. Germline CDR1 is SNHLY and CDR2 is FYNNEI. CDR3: CASSTSGTPGGSPLHF.

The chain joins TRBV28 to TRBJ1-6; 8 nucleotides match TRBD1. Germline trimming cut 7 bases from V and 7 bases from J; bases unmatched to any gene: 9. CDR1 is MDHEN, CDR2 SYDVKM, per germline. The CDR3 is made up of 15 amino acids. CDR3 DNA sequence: TGTGCCAGCACCAAAAGGGACAGGTTGAATTCACCCCTCCACTTT. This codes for CASTKRDRLNSPLHF.

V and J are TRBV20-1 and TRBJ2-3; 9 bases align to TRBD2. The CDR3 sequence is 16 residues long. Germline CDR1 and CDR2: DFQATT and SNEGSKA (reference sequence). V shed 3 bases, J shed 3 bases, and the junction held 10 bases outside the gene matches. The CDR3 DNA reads TGCAGTGCTAGTAACCGGCGGGAGGGCCCAACAGATACGCAGTATTTT. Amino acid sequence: CSASNRREGPTDTQYF.

The CDR3 DNA follows: TGTGCCAGTAGAACCACGGGACAGGGAGGCGAGCAGTACTTC. Translating it yields CASRTTGQGGEQYF. The chain recombines TRBV28 with TRBJ2-7; 9 bases are shared with TRBD1. Unmatched junction bases numbered 12, after V lost 9 bases and J lost 6 bases. Germline V gene sequence: CDR1 MDHEN, CDR2 SYDVKM. The CDR3 has 14 amino acids.

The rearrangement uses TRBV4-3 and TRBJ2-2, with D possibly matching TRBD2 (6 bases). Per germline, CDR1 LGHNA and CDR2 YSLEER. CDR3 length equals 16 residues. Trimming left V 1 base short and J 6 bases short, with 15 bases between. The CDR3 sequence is CASSQVGGRGPGELFF. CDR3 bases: TGCGCCAGCAGCCAAGTTGGGGGGAGAGGTCCCGGGGAGCTGTTTTTT.

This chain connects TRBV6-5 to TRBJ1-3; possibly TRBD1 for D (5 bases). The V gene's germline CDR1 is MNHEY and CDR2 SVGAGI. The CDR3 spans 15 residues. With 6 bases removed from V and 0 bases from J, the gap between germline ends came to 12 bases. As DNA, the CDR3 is TGTGCCAGCAGCGAGAGCAGGGCCTCTGGAAACACCATATATTTT. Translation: CASSESRASGNTIYF.

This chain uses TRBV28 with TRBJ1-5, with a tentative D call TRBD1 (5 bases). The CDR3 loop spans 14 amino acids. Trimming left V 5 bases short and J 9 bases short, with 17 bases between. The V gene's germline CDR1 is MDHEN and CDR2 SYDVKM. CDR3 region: CASSPHRGTSPQHF. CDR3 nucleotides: TGTGCCAGCAGTCCCCATCGGGGGACCTCGCCCCAGCATTTT.

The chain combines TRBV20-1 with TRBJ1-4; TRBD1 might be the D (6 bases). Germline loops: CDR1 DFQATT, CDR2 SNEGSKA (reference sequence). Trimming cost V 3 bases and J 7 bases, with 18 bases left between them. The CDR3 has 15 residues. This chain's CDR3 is CSASPLGGRREKLFF. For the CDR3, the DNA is TGCAGTGCTAGTCCCCTGGGGGGGCGCCGTGAAAAACTGTTTTTT.

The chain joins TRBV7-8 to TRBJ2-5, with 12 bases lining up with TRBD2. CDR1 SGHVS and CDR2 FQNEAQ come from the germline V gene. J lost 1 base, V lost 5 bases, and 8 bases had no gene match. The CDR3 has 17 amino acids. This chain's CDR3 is CASSPRLAGDFQETQYF. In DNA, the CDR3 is TGTGCCAGCAGCCCCCGACTAGCGGGGGACTTCCAAGAGACCCAGTACTTC.

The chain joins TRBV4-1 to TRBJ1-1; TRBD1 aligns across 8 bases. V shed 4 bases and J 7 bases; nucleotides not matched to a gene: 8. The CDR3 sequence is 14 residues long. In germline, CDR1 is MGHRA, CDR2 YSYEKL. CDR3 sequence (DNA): TGCGCCAGCAGCCCTCCAGGGGGCTTGGATGAAGCTTTCTTT. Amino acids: CASSPPGGLDEAFF.

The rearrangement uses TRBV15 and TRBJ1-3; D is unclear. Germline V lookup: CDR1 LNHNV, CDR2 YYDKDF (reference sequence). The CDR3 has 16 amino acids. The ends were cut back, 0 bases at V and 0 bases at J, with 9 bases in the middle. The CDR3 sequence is CATSRDLGNSGNTIYF. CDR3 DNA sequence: TGTGCCACCAGCAGAGACTTGGGAAACTCTGGAAACACCATATATTTT.

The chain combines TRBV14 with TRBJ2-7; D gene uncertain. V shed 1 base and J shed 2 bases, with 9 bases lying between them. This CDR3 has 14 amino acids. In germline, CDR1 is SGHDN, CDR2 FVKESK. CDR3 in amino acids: CASSQAASTYEQYF. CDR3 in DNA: TGTGCCAGCAGCCAAGCAGCATCTACCTACGAGCAGTACTTC.

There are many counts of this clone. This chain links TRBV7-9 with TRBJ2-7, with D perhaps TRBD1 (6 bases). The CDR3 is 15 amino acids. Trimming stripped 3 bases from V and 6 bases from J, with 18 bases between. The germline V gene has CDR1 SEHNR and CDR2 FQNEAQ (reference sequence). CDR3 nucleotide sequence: TGTGCCAGCAGCTTGTTGGAACAGGGCTCTGGCGAGCAGTACTTC. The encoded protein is CASSLLEQGSGEQYF.

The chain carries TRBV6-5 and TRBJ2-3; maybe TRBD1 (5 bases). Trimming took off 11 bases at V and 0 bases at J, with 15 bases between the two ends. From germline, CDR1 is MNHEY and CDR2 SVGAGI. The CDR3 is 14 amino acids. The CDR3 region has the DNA TGTGCCGCCAAAGTGACAGCTAGCACAGATACGCAGTATTTT. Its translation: CAAKVTASTDTQYF.

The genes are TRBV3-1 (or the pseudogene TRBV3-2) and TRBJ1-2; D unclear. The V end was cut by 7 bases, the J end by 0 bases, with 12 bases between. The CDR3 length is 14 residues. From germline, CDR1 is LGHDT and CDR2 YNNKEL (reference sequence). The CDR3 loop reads CASTIGVANYGYTF. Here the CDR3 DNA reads TGTGCCAGCACAATCGGCGTTGCTAACTATGGCTACACCTTC.

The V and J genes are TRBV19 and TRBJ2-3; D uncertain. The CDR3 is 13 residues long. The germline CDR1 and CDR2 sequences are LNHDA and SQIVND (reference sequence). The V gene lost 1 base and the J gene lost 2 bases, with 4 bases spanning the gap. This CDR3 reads CASSIGITDTQYF. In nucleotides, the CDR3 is TGTGCCAGTAGTATAGGGATCACAGATACGCAGTATTTT.